This TCR beta chain was identified in a study of sequential checkpoint blockade in melanoma. Study at large: Randomization was 1:1 between first-line nivolumab→ipilimumab and ipilimumab→nivolumab.

Germline lookup yields CDR1 MGHRA and CDR2 YSYEKL. CDR3 length equals 14 residues. The ends were cut back, 4 bases at V and 0 bases at J, with 10 bases in the middle. The table came from immunoSEQ multiplex PCR; TCRdb's copy has only in-frame clones and leaves some out. In the table there are some 13,000 clones, around 69% of which are singletons. Treatment indicated: randomized to nivolumab then ipilimumab (arm A) or the reverse (arm B). Patients had received no earlier DNA-damaging chemotherapy. From thawed PBMCs, live CD3+CD8+ cells negative for CD19 and CD56 were sorted. Source: CD8+ T cells sorted from blood (inferred from file names), taken from a patient given nivolumab and ipilimumab in sequence. This TCR was recovered from a human donor with melanoma. The rearrangement uses TRBV4-1 and TRBJ2-7; D ambiguous. The DNA for the CDR3 is TGCGCCAGCAGCCCCGAGCTTAGCTCCTACGAGCAGTACTTC. Its translation is CASSPELSSYEQYF.